The 18 T cell receptor beta chains below all came from one sample that was sequenced in a study of T-cell reconstitution after alpha-beta-depleted transplantation in children. TCRbeta library preparation incorporated unique molecular identifiers. TCRdb used MiXCR to reprocess the PCR reads, holding one entry per CDR3 protein. The sample contains 250,000 to 400,000 distinct CDR3 sequences, around 20% of which appear only once. The material was PBMCs, mostly from graft donor cells, obtained 180 days after TCRalphabeta/CD19-depleted stem cell transplant. Every receptor here comes from a male patient younger than 18 who had a stem cell transplant for acute lymphoblastic leukemia, so the T cells may come from the graft donor.

A few counts support this clonotype. This rearrangement joins TRBV5-1 to TRBJ1-4, with a tentative D call TRBD1 (6 bases). The CDR3 is 13 residues long. Trimming left V 3 bases short and J 8 bases short, with 11 bases between. Germline-derived CDR1 and CDR2 are SGHRS and YFSETQ. CDR3: CASSYRAGEKLFF. DNA for the CDR3: TGCGCCAGCAGCTACAGGGCCGGGGAAAAACTGTTTTTT.

The genes are TRBV5-1 and TRBJ2-1; weak D call: TRBD1 (5 bases). The germline V and J ends were trimmed by 0 bases and 15 bases, with 13 bases remaining between them. This CDR3 has 12 residues. Per the germline V gene, CDR1 is SGHRS and CDR2 is YFSETQ. The CDR3 loop is CASSLAGAPVFF. CDR3 DNA sequence: TGCGCCAGCAGCTTGGCTGGGGCCCCCGTGTTCTTC.

The V gene is TRBV10-3, the J gene TRBJ2-3, with TRBD2 as a possible D gene (6 bases). With 6 bases removed from V and 1 base from J, the gap between germline ends came to 14 bases. The CDR3 runs to 15 residues. The germline V gene has CDR1 ENHRY and CDR2 SYGVKD. The CDR3 protein is CAISEASVGTDTQYF. As DNA, the CDR3 is TGTGCCATCAGCGAAGCTAGCGTCGGCACAGATACGCAGTATTTT.

This rearrangement joins TRBV5-1 to TRBJ2-1, with D unclear. Germline CDR1 SGHRS, CDR2 YFSETQ. Trimming took 6 bases from V and 0 from J, leaving 7 bases between them. The CDR3 sequence is 13 residues long. DNA of the CDR3: TGCGCCAGCATCGGAGTCTCCTACAATGAGCAGTTCTTC. Translated, it gives CASIGVSYNEQFF.

The rearrangement joins TRBV2 to TRBJ1-1; no definite D call. CDR3 length: 15 residues. CDR1 and CDR2 (germline): SNHLY, FYNNEI. V lost 3 bases, J lost 1 base, and 12 bases lay in between. CDR3 loop: CASSDRVSQNTEAFF. CDR3 bases: TGTGCCAGCAGTGATCGGGTCAGCCAGAACACTGAAGCTTTCTTT.

This clonotype was counted only a few times. V usage is TRBV4-2 and J usage is TRBJ2-7, with D unclear. Germline V gives CDR1 LGHNA, CDR2 YNFKEQ. Trimming stripped 0 bases from V and 0 bases from J, with 15 bases between. This CDR3 spans 17 amino acids. This CDR3 is CASSQDQGSPSSYEQYF. The CDR3 DNA reads TGTGCCAGCAGCCAAGATCAAGGATCGCCGAGCTCCTACGAGCAGTACTTC.

This clonotype was observed a handful of times. V is TRBV12-3 or TRBV12-4 and J is TRBJ2-1, with no clear D. The V end was cut by 0 bases, the J end by 2 bases, with 5 bases between. The CDR3 covers 14 residues. CDR3 amino acids: CASSLAAPYNEQFF. The CDR3 coding sequence is TGTGCCAGCAGTTTAGCGGCGCCCTACAATGAGCAGTTCTTC.

The chain is built from TRBV7-8 and TRBJ2-7, with 9 bases aligning to TRBD1. CDR3 size: 15 residues. V lost 5 bases, J lost 3 bases, and 8 bases stayed unmatched. Germline lookup yields CDR1 SGHVS and CDR2 FQNEAQ. The CDR3: CASSPTQGAYYEQYF. CDR3 nucleotides: TGTGCCAGCAGCCCTACACAGGGGGCTTACTACGAGCAGTACTTC.

This clonotype has more than one count but fewer than ten. The chain links TRBV3-1 to TRBJ2-1; 7 nucleotides match TRBD1. The V gene's germline CDR1 is LGHDT and CDR2 YNNKEL (reference sequence). J was trimmed by 2 bases and V by 8 bases; bases with no gene match: 12. This CDR3 contains 16 residues. CDR3 sequence reads: CASAILPGQPYNEQFF. CDR3 nucleotide sequence: TGTGCCAGCGCAATATTACCGGGACAGCCCTACAATGAGCAGTTCTTC.

The chain links TRBV20-1 to TRBJ1-2; D is perhaps TRBD1 (6 bases). The CDR3 is 14 residues long. Germline CDR1 is DFQATT and CDR2 is SNEGSKA (reference sequence). V was cut by 5 bases and J by 5 bases, with 18 bases left in between. The CDR3 loop reads CSASSWTELYGYTF. CDR3 sequence (DNA): TGCAGTGCTTCCTCTTGGACAGAGTTATATGGCTACACCTTC.

The chain joins TRBV2 to TRBJ2-7; D uncertain. The germline V gene has CDR1 SNHLY and CDR2 FYNNEI. The germline V and J ends were trimmed by 6 bases and 6 bases, with 18 bases remaining between them. This CDR3 contains 14 residues. This CDR3 is CASSSGITYFEQYF. CDR3 in DNA: TGTGCCAGCAGCTCAGGAATCACGTACTTCGAGCAGTACTTC.

A few counts support this clonotype. V gene TRBV20-1 combines with J gene TRBJ2-5, with 8 nucleotides matching TRBD1. The CDR3 covers 15 residues. Germline V lookup: CDR1 DFQATT, CDR2 SNEGSKA (reference sequence). After removal of 0 bases from V and 1 base from J, the junction contained 4 bases not matched to a gene. The CDR3 is CSARDWTGTQETQYF. In DNA, the CDR3 is TGCAGTGCTAGAGATTGGACAGGGACCCAAGAGACCCAGTACTTC.

This clonotype has a count of ten or more. This chain uses TRBV12-3 or TRBV12-4 with TRBJ2-7; 11 nucleotides line up with TRBD2. With 8 bases clipped from V and 5 bases from J, the junction kept 8 bases outside the gene matches. The CDR3 covers 14 residues. The CDR3 sequence: CASARLAGSNEQYF. In DNA form, the CDR3 reads TGTGCCAGCGCCAGACTAGCGGGAAGCAACGAGCAGTACTTC.

This clonotype was seen just once. This chain links TRBV5-1 with TRBJ2-7, with 7 bases identical to TRBD2. J lost 5 bases, V lost 4 bases, and 9 bases had no gene match. Germline V gene sequence: CDR1 SGHRS, CDR2 YFSETQ. The CDR3 is 14 amino acids. The CDR3 DNA is TGCGCCAGCAGCCTGGGACTAACTGGAGACGAGCAGTACTTC. This gives the protein CASSLGLTGDEQYF.

This clonotype has more than one count but fewer than ten. A read error may produce the germline difference seen at one junction end. V is TRBV5-1 and J is TRBJ2-7; a weak D match, TRBD1 (5 bases). Germline V lookup: CDR1 SGHRS, CDR2 YFSETQ. There are 14 residues in the CDR3. CDR3 in DNA: TGCGCCAGCACCTTGGGAAGGGAACAGGACGAGCAGTACTTC. It translates to CASTLGREQDEQYF.

The gene calls are TRBV20-1 and TRBJ2-7; 11 positions match TRBD2. Germline V gene sequence: CDR1 DFQATT, CDR2 SNEGSKA (reference sequence). The CDR3 is made up of 15 amino acids. Losses at the gene ends were 5 bases for V and 3 bases for J; bases not matched to a gene: 9. In nucleotides, the CDR3 is TGCAGTGCTGGACCGGGACTAGCGGCTTACTACGAGCAGTACTTC. Protein product: CSAGPGLAAYYEQYF.

The chain recombines TRBV7-8 with TRBJ2-7; 10 nucleotides match TRBD2. CDR3 size: 14 residues. Germline CDR1 SGHVS, CDR2 FQNEAQ. The V and J ends lost 5 bases and 2 bases, in that order; junction bases with no gene match: 3. The CDR3 DNA sequence: TGTGCCAGCAGCCGGACTAGCGGACCCTACGAGCAGTACTTC. Amino acid sequence: CASSRTSGPYEQYF.

V usage is TRBV5-4 and J usage is TRBJ2-3; a possible D gene is TRBD2 (5 bases). V lost 0 bases to trimming and J lost 1 base, with 18 bases between them. This CDR3 region has 18 residues. Germline assignment: CDR1 SGHNT and CDR2 YYREEE (reference sequence). The CDR3 region is CASSLGPLGGTGTDTQYF. In nucleotides, the CDR3 is TGTGCCAGCAGCTTGGGGCCCCTAGGAGGTACCGGCACAGATACGCAGTATTTT.